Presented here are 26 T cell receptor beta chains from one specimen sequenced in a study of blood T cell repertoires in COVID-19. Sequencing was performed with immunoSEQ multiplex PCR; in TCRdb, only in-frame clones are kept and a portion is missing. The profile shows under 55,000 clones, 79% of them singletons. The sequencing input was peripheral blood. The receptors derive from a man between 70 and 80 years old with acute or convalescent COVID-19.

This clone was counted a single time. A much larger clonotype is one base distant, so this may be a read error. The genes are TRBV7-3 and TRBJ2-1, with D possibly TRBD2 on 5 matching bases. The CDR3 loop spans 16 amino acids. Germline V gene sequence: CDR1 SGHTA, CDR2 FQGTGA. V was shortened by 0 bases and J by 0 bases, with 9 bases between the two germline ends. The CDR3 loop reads CASSLTSESSYNEQFF. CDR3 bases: TGTGCCAGCAGCTTAACTAGCGAGAGCTCCTACAATGAGCAGTTCTTC.

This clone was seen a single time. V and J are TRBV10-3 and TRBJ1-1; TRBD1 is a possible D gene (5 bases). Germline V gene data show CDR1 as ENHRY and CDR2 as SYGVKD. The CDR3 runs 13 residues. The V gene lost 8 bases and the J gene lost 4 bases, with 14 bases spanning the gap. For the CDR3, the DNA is TGTGCCATCGGACAAGGGTCGGGCACTGAAGCTTTCTTT. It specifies CAIGQGSGTEAFF.

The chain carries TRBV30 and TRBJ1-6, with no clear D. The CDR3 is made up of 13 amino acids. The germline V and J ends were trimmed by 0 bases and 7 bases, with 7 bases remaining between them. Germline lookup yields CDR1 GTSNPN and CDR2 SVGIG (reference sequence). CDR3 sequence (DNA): TGTGCCTGGAGTGTCGCAGCGAATTCACCCCTCCACTTT. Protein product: CAWSVAANSPLHF.

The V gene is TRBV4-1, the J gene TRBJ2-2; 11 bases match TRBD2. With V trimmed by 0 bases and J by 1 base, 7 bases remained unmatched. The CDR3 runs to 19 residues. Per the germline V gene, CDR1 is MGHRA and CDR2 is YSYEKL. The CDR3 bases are TGCGCCAGCAGCCAAGACATAAGACTAGCGGGAAGGAACACCGGGGAGCTGTTTTTT. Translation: CASSQDIRLAGRNTGELFF.

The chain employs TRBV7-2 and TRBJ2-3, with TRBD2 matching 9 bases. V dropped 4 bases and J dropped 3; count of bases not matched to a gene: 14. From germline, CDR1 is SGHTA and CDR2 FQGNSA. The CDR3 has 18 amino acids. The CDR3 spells CASSSYPGAGGPTDTQYF. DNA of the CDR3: TGTGCCAGCAGCTCGTACCCCGGCGCGGGAGGGCCTACAGATACGCAGTATTTT. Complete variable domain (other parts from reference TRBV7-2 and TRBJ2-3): GAGVSQSPSNKVTEKGKDVELRCDPISGHTALYWYRQSLGQGLEFLIYFQGNSAPDKSGLPSDRFSAERTGGSVSTLTIQRTQQEDSAVYLCASSSYPGAGGPTDTQYFGPGTRLTVL.

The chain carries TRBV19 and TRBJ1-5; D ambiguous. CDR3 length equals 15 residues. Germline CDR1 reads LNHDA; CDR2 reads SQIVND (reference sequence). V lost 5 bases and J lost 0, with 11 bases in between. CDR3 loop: CASSRQRDSNQPQHF. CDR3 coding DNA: TGTGCCAGTAGTCGTCAGCGAGATAGCAATCAGCCCCAGCATTTT.

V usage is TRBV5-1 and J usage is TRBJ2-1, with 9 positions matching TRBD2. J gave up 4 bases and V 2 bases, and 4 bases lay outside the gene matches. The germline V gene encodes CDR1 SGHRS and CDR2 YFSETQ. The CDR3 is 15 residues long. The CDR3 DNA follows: TGCGCCAGCAGCTTAGGAGCGGGGGGTTACAATGAGCAGTTCTTC. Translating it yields CASSLGAGGYNEQFF. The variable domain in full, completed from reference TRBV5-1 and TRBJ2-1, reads KAGVTQTPRYLIKTRGQQVTLSCSPISGHRSVSWYQQTPGQGLQFLFEYFSETQRNKGNFPGRFSGRQFSNSRSEMNVSTLELGDSALYLCASSLGAGGYNEQFFGPGTRLTVL.

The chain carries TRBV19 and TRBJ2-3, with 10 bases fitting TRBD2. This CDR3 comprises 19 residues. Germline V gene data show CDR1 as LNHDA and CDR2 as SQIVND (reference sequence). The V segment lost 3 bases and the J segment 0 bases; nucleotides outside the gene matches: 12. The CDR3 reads CASSISGPSGSASTDTQYF. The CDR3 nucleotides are TGTGCCAGTAGTATTTCCGGGCCTAGCGGGAGTGCTAGCACAGATACGCAGTATTTT.

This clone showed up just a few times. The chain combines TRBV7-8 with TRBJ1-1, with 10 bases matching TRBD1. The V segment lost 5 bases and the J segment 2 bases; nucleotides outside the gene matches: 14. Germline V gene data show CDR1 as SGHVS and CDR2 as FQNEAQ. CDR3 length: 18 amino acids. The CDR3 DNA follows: TGTGCCAGCAGCATTGAAGGACAGGGGGTACCGATAAACACTGAAGCTTTCTTT. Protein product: CASSIEGQGVPINTEAFF.

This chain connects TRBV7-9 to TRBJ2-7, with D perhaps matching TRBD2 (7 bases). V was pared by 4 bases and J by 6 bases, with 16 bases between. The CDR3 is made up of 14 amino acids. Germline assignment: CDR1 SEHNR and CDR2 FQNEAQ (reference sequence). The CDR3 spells CASSWGGQGGEQYF. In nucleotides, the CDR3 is TGTGCCAGCAGCTGGGGAGGGCAAGGGGGCGAGCAGTACTTC.

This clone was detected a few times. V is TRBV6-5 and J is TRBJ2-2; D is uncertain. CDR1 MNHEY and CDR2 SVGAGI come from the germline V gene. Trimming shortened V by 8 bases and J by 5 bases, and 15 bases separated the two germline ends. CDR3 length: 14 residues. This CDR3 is CASGSVTATGELFF. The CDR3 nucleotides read TGTGCCAGCGGTTCGGTTACTGCGACCGGGGAGCTGTTTTTT.

The CDR3 reads CASSLFPGLAGGRSYEQYF. The CDR3, as DNA: TGTGCCAGCAGCTTATTCCCGGGACTAGCGGGAGGACGCTCCTACGAGCAGTACTTC. V is TRBV7-9 and J is TRBJ2-7, with TRBD2 matching 15 bases. There are 19 residues in the CDR3. With V trimmed by 2 bases and J by 0 bases, 8 bases remained unmatched. Germline V CDR1 and CDR2: SEHNR, FQNEAQ (reference sequence).

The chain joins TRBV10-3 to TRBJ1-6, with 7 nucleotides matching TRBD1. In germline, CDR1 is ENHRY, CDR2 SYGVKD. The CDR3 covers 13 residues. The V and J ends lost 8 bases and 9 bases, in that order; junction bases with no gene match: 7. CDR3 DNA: TGTGCCATCGCCGACAGGGTTAGTTCACCCCTCCACTTT. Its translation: CAIADRVSSPLHF.

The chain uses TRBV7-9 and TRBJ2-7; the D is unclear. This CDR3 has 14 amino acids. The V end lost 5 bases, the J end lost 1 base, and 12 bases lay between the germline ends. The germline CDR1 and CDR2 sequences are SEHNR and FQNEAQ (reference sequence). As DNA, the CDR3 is TGTGCCAGCAGCCCAGCCGACGGGTCCTACGAGCAGTACTTC. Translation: CASSPADGSYEQYF.

CDR3 in amino acids: CASSLDGQSGNTIYF. CDR3 nucleotides: TGCGCCAGCAGCTTGGATGGACAGTCTGGAAACACCATATATTTT. The rearrangement uses TRBV5-1 and TRBJ1-3; maybe TRBD1 (6 bases). CDR1 and CDR2 from the germline V gene are SGHRS and YFSETQ. The CDR3 is 15 amino acids. The ends were cut back, 0 bases at V and 1 base at J, with 8 bases in the middle.

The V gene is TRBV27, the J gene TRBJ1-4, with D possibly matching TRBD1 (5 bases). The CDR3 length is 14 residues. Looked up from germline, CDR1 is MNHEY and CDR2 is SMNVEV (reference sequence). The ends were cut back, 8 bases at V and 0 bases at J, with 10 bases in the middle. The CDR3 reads CASGGGATNEKLFF. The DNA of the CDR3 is TGTGCCAGCGGCGGGGGTGCAACTAATGAAAAACTGTTTTTT. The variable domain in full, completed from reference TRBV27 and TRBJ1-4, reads EAQVTQNPRYLITVTGKKLTVTCSQNMNHEYMSWYRQDPGLGLRQIYYSMNVEVTDKGDVPEGYKVSRKEKRNFPLILESPSPNQTSLYFCASGGGATNEKLFFGSGTQLSVL.

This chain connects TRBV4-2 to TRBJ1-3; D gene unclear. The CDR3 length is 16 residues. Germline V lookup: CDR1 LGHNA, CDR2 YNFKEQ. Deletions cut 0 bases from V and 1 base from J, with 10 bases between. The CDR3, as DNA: TGTGCCAGCAGCCAAGAAGAGACTTCTTCTGGAAACACCATATATTTT. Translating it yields CASSQEETSSGNTIYF.

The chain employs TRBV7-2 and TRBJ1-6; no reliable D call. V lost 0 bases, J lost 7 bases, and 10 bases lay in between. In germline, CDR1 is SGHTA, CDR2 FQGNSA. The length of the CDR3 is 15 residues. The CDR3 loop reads CASSLAGPPNSPLHF. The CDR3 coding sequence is TGTGCCAGCAGCTTAGCGGGCCCACCCAATTCACCCCTCCACTTT.

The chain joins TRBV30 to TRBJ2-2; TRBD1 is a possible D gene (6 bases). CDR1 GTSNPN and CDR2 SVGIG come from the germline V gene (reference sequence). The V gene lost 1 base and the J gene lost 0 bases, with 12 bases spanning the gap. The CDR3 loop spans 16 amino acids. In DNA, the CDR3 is TGTGCCTGGAGTGACCTCGGGACAACGAACACCGGGGAGCTGTTTTTT. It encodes CAWSDLGTTNTGELFF.

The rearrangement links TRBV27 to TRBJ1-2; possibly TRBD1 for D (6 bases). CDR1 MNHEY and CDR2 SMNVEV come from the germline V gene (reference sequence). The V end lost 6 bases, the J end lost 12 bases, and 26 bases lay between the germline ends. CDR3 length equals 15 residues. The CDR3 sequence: CASSATGTPLHLDTF. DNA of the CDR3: TGTGCCAGCAGCGCAACCGGGACACCCCTACATCTTGACACCTTC.

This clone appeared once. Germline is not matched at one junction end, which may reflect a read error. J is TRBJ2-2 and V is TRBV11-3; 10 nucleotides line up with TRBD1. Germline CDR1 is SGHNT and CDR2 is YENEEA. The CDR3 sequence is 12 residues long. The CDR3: CASRTRTGGLFF. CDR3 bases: TGTGCCAGCAGAACCCGGACAGGGGGGCTGTTTTTT.

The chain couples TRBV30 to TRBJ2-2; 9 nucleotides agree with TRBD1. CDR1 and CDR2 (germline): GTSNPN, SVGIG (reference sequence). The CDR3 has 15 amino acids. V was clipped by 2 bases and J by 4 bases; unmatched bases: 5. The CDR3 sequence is CAWSKGQGGTGELFF. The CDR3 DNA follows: TGTGCCTGGAGTAAGGGACAGGGTGGCACCGGGGAGCTGTTTTTT. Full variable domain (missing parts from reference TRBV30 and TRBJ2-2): SQTIHQWPATLVQPVGSPLSLECTVEGTSNPNLYWYRQAAGRGLQLLFYSVGIGQISSEVPQNLSASRPQDRQFILSSKKLLLSDSGFYLCAWSKGQGGTGELFFGEGSRLTVL.

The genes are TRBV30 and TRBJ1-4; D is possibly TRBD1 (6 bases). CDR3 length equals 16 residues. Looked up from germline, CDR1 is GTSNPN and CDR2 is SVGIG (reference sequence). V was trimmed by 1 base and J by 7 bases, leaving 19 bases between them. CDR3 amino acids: CAWSDPLQGYGEKLFF. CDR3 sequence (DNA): TGTGCCTGGAGTGACCCCCTACAGGGATACGGTGAAAAACTGTTTTTT. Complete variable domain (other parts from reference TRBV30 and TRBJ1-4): SQTIHQWPATLVQPVGSPLSLECTVEGTSNPNLYWYRQAAGRGLQLLFYSVGIGQISSEVPQNLSASRPQDRQFILSSKKLLLSDSGFYLCAWSDPLQGYGEKLFFGSGTQLSVL.

CDR3 coding DNA: TGTGCCAGCTCACTCACTAGCAGTGAGCAGTTCTTC. This translates into CASSLTSSEQFF. This chain links TRBV18 with TRBJ2-1; possible D gene TRBD2, 6 bases. The CDR3 is 12 residues long. Germline CDR1 reads KGHSH; CDR2 reads LQKENI. Trimming removed 4 bases from V and 9 bases from J, with 10 bases in between.

The CDR3 here is CASSIAGSRAGELFF. The CDR3, as DNA: TGTGCCAGCAGTATAGCAGGGTCCAGGGCCGGGGAGCTGTTTTTT. The chain is built from TRBV6-5 and TRBJ2-2, with D perhaps TRBD1 (5 bases). Germline CDR1 and CDR2: MNHEY and SVGAGI. The CDR3 is made up of 15 amino acids. V was cut by 5 bases and J by 6 bases, with 16 bases left in between.

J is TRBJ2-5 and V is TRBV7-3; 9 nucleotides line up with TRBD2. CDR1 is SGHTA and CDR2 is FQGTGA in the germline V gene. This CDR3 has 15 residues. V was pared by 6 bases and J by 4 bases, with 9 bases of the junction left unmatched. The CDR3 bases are TGTGCCAGCAGTTTCGCGGGAGGGCCGGGAGAGACCCAGTACTTC. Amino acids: CASSFAGGPGETQYF.